This TCR beta chain was observed in a study of molecular identifiers for immune sequencing clone quantification. Germline CDR1 and CDR2: DFQATT and SNEGSKA (reference sequence). The junction had 5 bases not matched to a gene; V was cut back by 5 bases and J by 1 base. This CDR3 contains 14 residues. Via MiXCR, TCRdb re-called the PCR reads, giving one row per CDR3 protein. Here the sample spans about 40,000 distinct CDR3 sequences, roughly 19% being singletons. The genes are TRBV20-1 and TRBJ2-7, with 10 bases fitting TRBD2. This clonotype originated in a human donor in good health. Some libraries in this study had Jurkat cell RNA spiked in. The sample taken for sequencing was naive CD8+ T cells from blood, with Jurkat cell RNA spiked in. Subset here: FACS-sorted CD8+CD4-CCR7+CD45RA+ naive T cells. The CDR3 loop is CSAFGTSVSYEQYF. The CDR3 DNA follows: TGCAGTGCTTTCGGGACTAGCGTTTCCTACGAGCAGTACTTC.